The 22 T cell receptor beta chains reported below all come from one sample, sequenced in a study of cytomegalovirus exposure and HLA in healthy donors (dated by TCRdb to 2017 to 2019). Library prep was done by the immunoSEQ multiplex PCR assay. The multiplex PCR relied on a mix of 60 forward primers for TCR Vbeta segments and 13 reverse primers for TCR Jbeta segments. TCRdb obtained this table from immuneACCESS and retained in-frame rearrangements with V and J assigned. These tables miss some clones; where compared with another copy, unresolved V genes account for less than half of the shortfall, and the remainder is unexplained. The sample table contains 90,000 to 120,000 clones; only one count was recorded for approximately 70% of them. The ten biggest clones cover over 4% of the sample. The specimen sequenced was PBMCs. Every receptor here comes from a woman aged 18-29 years in good health and CMV-seropositive.

The rearrangement uses TRBV7-3 and TRBJ2-2; D is unresolved. Germline values: CDR1 SGHTA, CDR2 FQGTGA. This CDR3 contains 13 residues. V lost 5 bases, J lost 6 bases, and 10 bases lay in between. CDR3 bases: TGTGCCAGCAGCCCGGTGCTGCCCGGGGAGCTGTTTTTT. This gives the protein CASSPVLPGELFF. The entire variable domain, with the rest obtained from reference TRBV7-3 and TRBJ2-2, is as follows: GAGVSQTPSNKVTEKGKYVELRCDPISGHTALYWYRQSLGQGPEFLIYFQGTGAADDSGLPNDRFFAVRPEGSVSTLKIQRTERGDSAVYLCASSPVLPGELFFGEGSRLTVL.

The gene calls are TRBV9 and TRBJ2-7; D is unclear. With 0 bases removed from V and 1 base from J, the gap between germline ends came to 8 bases. The CDR3 covers 14 residues. Germline V gives CDR1 SGDLS, CDR2 YYNGEE. The CDR3 sequence: CASSVGLESYEQYF. As DNA, the CDR3 is TGTGCCAGCAGCGTAGGGCTAGAATCCTACGAGCAGTACTTC.

The genes are TRBV4-3 and TRBJ2-3, with 7 bases identical to TRBD1. V lost 3 bases and J lost 0; bases outside the gene matches: 6. Per germline, CDR1 LGHNA and CDR2 YSLEER. CDR3 size: 16 residues. CDR3 in amino acids: CASSHDGTDSTDTQYF. The CDR3 bases are TGCGCCAGCAGCCATGACGGGACAGACAGCACAGATACGCAGTATTTT.

As concerns this clone: This specimen includes other DNA sequences encoding the same CDR3. The chain couples TRBV5-1 to TRBJ1-5; D is ambiguous. V was shortened by 4 bases and J by 3 bases, with 8 bases between the two germline ends. The CDR3 has 13 amino acids. Germline-derived CDR1 and CDR2 are SGHRS and YFSETQ. As DNA, the CDR3 is TGCGCCAGCAGCCCTGAACTCAATCAGCCCCAGCATTTT. It yields the protein CASSPELNQPQHF. The full variable domain, rest sourced from reference TRBV5-1 and TRBJ1-5, is KAGVTQTPRYLIKTRGQQVTLSCSPISGHRSVSWYQQTPGQGLQFLFEYFSETQRNKGNFPGRFSGRQFSNSRSEMNVSTLELGDSALYLCASSPELNQPQHFGDGTRLSIL.

The V gene is TRBV6-1, the J gene TRBJ2-7; 14 bases map to TRBD2. CDR3 length: 16 amino acids. Germline loops: CDR1 MNHNS, CDR2 SASEGT. V lost 4 bases, J lost 4 bases, and 6 bases stayed unmatched. This chain's CDR3 is CASSGIGTSGSYEQYF. The CDR3 bases are TGTGCCAGCAGTGGAATCGGGACTAGCGGGAGTTACGAGCAGTACTTC.

This chain joins TRBV7-6 and TRBJ2-3; 9 bases agree with TRBD2. The germline gives CDR1 SGHVS, CDR2 FNYEAQ. V was clipped by 4 bases and J by 3 bases; unmatched bases: 11. This CDR3 region has 17 residues. The chain's CDR3 is CASSWGFSGRRTDTQYF. CDR3 DNA sequence: TGTGCCAGCAGCTGGGGCTTTAGCGGGAGAAGGACAGATACGCAGTATTTT.

The CDR3 is CATTGTDSYEQYF. CDR3 sequence (DNA): TGTGCCACAACAGGGACAGATTCCTACGAGCAGTACTTC. V gene TRBV10-3 combines with J gene TRBJ2-7, with 7 bases lining up with TRBD1. The CDR3 sequence is 13 residues long. From germline, CDR1 is ENHRY and CDR2 SYGVKD. Unmatched junction bases numbered 7, after V lost 10 bases and J lost 1 base.

The J gene is TRBJ2-5, the V gene TRBV27; 9 positions agree with TRBD1. Germline CDR1 is MNHEY and CDR2 is SMNVEV (reference sequence). The V gene end was trimmed by 6 bases and the J gene end by 5 bases; junction bases not matched to a gene: 22. The CDR3 is made up of 19 amino acids. CDR3 in amino acids: CASSLARYDGQGYVETQYF. CDR3 bases: TGTGCCAGCAGCCTAGCGCGGTACGACGGACAGGGGTATGTGGAGACCCAGTACTTC.

The CDR3 protein is CASTQTGGSQPQHF. DNA of the CDR3: TGTGCCAGCACCCAGACAGGGGGTAGTCAGCCCCAGCATTTT. The chain combines TRBV27 with TRBJ1-5, with 9 bases matching TRBD1. CDR1 and CDR2 (germline): MNHEY, SMNVEV (reference sequence). The CDR3 loop spans 14 amino acids. Unmatched junction bases numbered 7, after V lost 7 bases and J lost 6 bases.

The V gene is TRBV7-9, the J gene TRBJ2-3; perhaps TRBD2 as D (5 bases). Per the germline V gene, CDR1 is SEHNR and CDR2 is FQNEAQ (reference sequence). With 7 bases removed from V and 1 base from J, the gap between germline ends came to 15 bases. CDR3 length: 15 residues. The CDR3 sequence: CASMGGYGGTDTQYF. Written as DNA, the CDR3 is TGTGCCAGCATGGGTGGCTACGGGGGCACAGATACGCAGTATTTT.

This chain uses TRBV28 with TRBJ2-3, with a tentative D call TRBD2 (6 bases). V was shortened by 5 bases and J by 5 bases, with 14 bases between the two germline ends. This CDR3 has 14 amino acids. The germline CDR1 and CDR2 sequences are MDHEN and SYDVKM. The CDR3, as DNA: TGTGCCAGCAGTGCCCCCGGAGGGCAAGATACGCAGTATTTT. It translates to CASSAPGGQDTQYF.

The V gene is TRBV5-1, the J gene TRBJ2-2, with 10 positions matching TRBD2. The CDR3 runs to 15 residues. The trim removed 1 base at V and 4 bases at J, leaving 1 base unmatched. CDR1 and CDR2 from the germline V gene are SGHRS and YFSETQ. CDR3 residues: CASSLTSGVTGELFF. DNA of the CDR3: TGCGCCAGCAGCTTGACTAGCGGGGTCACCGGGGAGCTGTTTTTT.

The rearrangement links TRBV19 to TRBJ2-3; 11 bases match TRBD2. Germline CDR1 LNHDA, CDR2 SQIVND (reference sequence). J gave up 1 base and V 7 bases, and 10 bases lay outside the gene matches. This CDR3 contains 17 residues. CDR3 bases: TGTGCCAGTAAATCCTATGGACTAGCGGGCCGCACAGATACGCAGTATTTT. Encoded protein: CASKSYGLAGRTDTQYF. Using reference TRBV19 and TRBJ2-3 for the parts outside the CDR3, the full variable domain is DGGITQSPKYLFRKEGQNVTLSCEQNLNHDAMYWYRQDPGQGLRLIYYSQIVNDFQKGDIAEGYSVSREKKESFPLTVTSAQKNPTAFYLCASKSYGLAGRTDTQYFGPGTRLTVL.

The rearrangement links TRBV9 to TRBJ2-1, with 12 positions matching TRBD1. The CDR3 spans 17 residues. Trimming cost V 0 bases and J 8 bases; bases outside gene matches: 9. Germline V gene data show CDR1 as SGDLS and CDR2 as YYNGEE. The CDR3: CASSVALRDRGRDEQFF. As DNA, the CDR3 is TGTGCCAGCAGCGTAGCTTTGAGGGACAGGGGGCGAGATGAGCAGTTCTTC.

The rearrangement links TRBV7-9 to TRBJ2-1; D possibly corresponds to TRBD2 (6 bases). Trimming stripped 0 bases from V and 5 bases from J, with 20 bases between. The CDR3 loop spans 18 amino acids. CDR1 and CDR2 (germline): SEHNR, FQNEAQ (reference sequence). This chain's CDR3 is CASSLAQDRDSWDNEQFF. Here the CDR3 DNA reads TGTGCCAGCAGCTTAGCCCAAGATCGGGACTCCTGGGACAATGAGCAGTTCTTC.

For the CDR3, the DNA is TGTGCCAGCAGTTTATCGGGAGCAAAGTACGAGCAGTACTTC. Protein: CASSLSGAKYEQYF. This chain connects TRBV28 to TRBJ2-7; possibly TRBD2 for D (6 bases). The CDR3 sequence is 14 residues long. V lost 1 base and J lost 4, with 11 bases in between. Germline CDR1 and CDR2: MDHEN and SYDVKM.

The rearrangement joins TRBV25-1 to TRBJ1-5, with TRBD1 matching over 9 bases. Germline V gene lookup returns CDR1 MGHDK and CDR2 SYGVNS. With 10 bases clipped from V and 3 bases from J, the junction kept 10 bases outside the gene matches. CDR3 length: 15 amino acids. The CDR3 DNA reads TGTGCCACCTCCCCGACAGGGGGAAACAATCAGCCCCAGCATTTT. Amino acids: CATSPTGGNNQPQHF.

The V and J genes are TRBV27 and TRBJ2-7; TRBD1 agrees at 9 bases. The V and J ends lost 7 bases and 7 bases, in that order; junction bases with no gene match: 8. The CDR3 consists of 13 residues. CDR1 MNHEY and CDR2 SMNVEV come from the germline V gene (reference sequence). CDR3 sequence (DNA): TGTGCCAGCACTCCTGGGACAGGGCAAGAGCAGTACTTC. Translating gives CASTPGTGQEQYF.

The chain carries TRBV4-2 and TRBJ2-1, with 7 bases that match TRBD1. V shed 0 bases and J 4 bases; nucleotides not matched to a gene: 3. The V gene's germline CDR1 is LGHNA and CDR2 YNFKEQ. The CDR3 consists of 15 residues. CDR3 in amino acids: CASSQETGNYNEQFF. The CDR3 nucleotides are TGTGCCAGCAGCCAAGAGACAGGGAATTACAATGAGCAGTTCTTC.

This chain uses TRBV7-9 with TRBJ2-3, with 7 bases aligning to TRBD1. The germline CDR1 and CDR2 sequences are SEHNR and FQNEAQ (reference sequence). Unmatched junction bases numbered 8, after V lost 6 bases and J lost 2 bases. CDR3 size: 15 residues. The CDR3 nucleotides read TGTGCCAGCAGGGACGAGGGACAGTACACAGATACGCAGTATTTT. As protein: CASRDEGQYTDTQYF. The variable domain in full, completed from reference TRBV7-9 and TRBJ2-3, reads DTGVSQNPRHKITKRGQNVTFRCDPISEHNRLYWYRQTLGQGPEFLTYFQNEAQLEKSRLLSDRFSAERPKGSFSTLEIQRTEQGDSAMYLCASRDEGQYTDTQYFGPGTRLTVL.

The CDR3: CASRVYEQYF. The CDR3 nucleotides are TGTGCCAGCCGAGTCTACGAGCAGTACTTC. The V and J genes are TRBV25-1 and TRBJ2-7; D remains ambiguous. This CDR3 region has 10 residues. V was trimmed by 8 bases and J by 3 bases, leaving 5 bases between them. Germline-derived CDR1 and CDR2 are MGHDK and SYGVNS.

The chain combines TRBV6-1 with TRBJ1-3, with no clear D. Deletions cut 4 bases from V and 3 bases from J, with 7 bases between. Looked up from germline, CDR1 is MNHNS and CDR2 is SASEGT. The CDR3 spans 13 residues. CDR3 sequence (DNA): TGTGCCAGCAGTGGCCAGGATGGAAACACCATATATTTT. Translating gives CASSGQDGNTIYF.